Following are 25 T cell receptor beta chains from one sample sequenced in a study of T-cell memory formation after mild COVID-19. TCRdb reprocessed the 5' RACE reads with MiXCR, giving one entry per CDR3 protein. The table has about 6,100 distinct CDR3 sequences, around 20% seen once. The sequencing input was PBMCs or a T cell subset sorted from them (not recorded which). These TCRs come from an adult woman who had mild COVID-19 (a few samples of this study predate the infection). Cell type and time point are not known.

This clonotype was seen many times. The V gene is TRBV12-3 or TRBV12-4, the J gene TRBJ1-5, with D possibly matching TRBD1 (5 bases). This CDR3 has 15 amino acids. V shed 4 bases and J shed 2 bases, with 12 bases lying between them. The CDR3 DNA is TGTGCCAGCAGTTCGGGGGAAAGGGGCAATCAGCCCCAGCATTTT. Protein sequence: CASSSGERGNQPQHF.

Many counts were recorded for this clonotype. The V and J genes are TRBV15 and TRBJ2-3; a possible D gene is TRBD2 (7 bases). The CDR3 spans 16 residues. Trimming cost V 1 base and J 1 base, with 12 bases left between them. The germline CDR1 and CDR2 sequences are LNHNV and YYDKDF (reference sequence). The CDR3 bases are TGTGCCACCAGCAGAGCCGGAGGGGGGGGCACAGATACGCAGTATTTT. Amino acid sequence: CATSRAGGGGTDTQYF.

This clonotype showed up many times. The genes are TRBV9 and TRBJ1-1; 7 bases align to TRBD1. Germline trimming cut 2 bases from V and 4 bases from J; bases unmatched to any gene: 5. The CDR3 extends over 14 amino acids. The germline CDR1 and CDR2 sequences are SGDLS and YYNGEE. This chain's CDR3 is CASSVVQGSTEAFF. The CDR3 DNA sequence: TGTGCCAGCAGCGTTGTACAGGGGAGCACTGAAGCTTTCTTT.

By its share, this clonotype is medium-sized. The V and J genes are TRBV12-3 or TRBV12-4 and TRBJ1-2, with D maybe TRBD1 (6 bases). The V end lost 6 bases, the J end lost 4 bases, and 12 bases lay between the germline ends. The CDR3 sequence is 13 residues long. The CDR3 protein is CASSLGGGYGYTF. CDR3 DNA: TGTGCCAGCAGCCTCGGAGGGGGCTATGGCTACACCTTC.

This clonotype was observed many times. This chain uses TRBV5-1 with TRBJ2-7; the D gene could be TRBD1 or TRBD2 (6 bases each). The germline V and J ends were trimmed by 5 bases and 5 bases, with 17 bases remaining between them. Germline V lookup: CDR1 SGHRS, CDR2 YFSETQ. This CDR3 is 14 amino acids long. The CDR3, as DNA: TGCGCCAGCAGTCTCGGGGGCCCCCCCCACGAGCAGTACTTC. As protein: CASSLGGPPHEQYF. Looking up the rest from reference TRBV5-1 and TRBJ2-7 gives the full variable domain: KAGVTQTPRYLIKTRGQQVTLSCSPISGHRSVSWYQQTPGQGLQFLFEYFSETQRNKGNFPGRFSGRQFSNSRSEMNVSTLELGDSALYLCASSLGGPPHEQYFGPGTRLTVT.

This clonotype has only a few counts. V is TRBV5-8 and J is TRBJ1-2, with D perhaps TRBD1 (5 bases). CDR3 size: 13 residues. Trimming removed 1 base from V and 8 bases from J, with 12 bases in between. Germline lookup yields CDR1 SGHTS and CDR2 YDEGEE. CDR3 nucleotides: TGTGCCAGCAGCTTGTACGCAGGGCCAGGCTACACCTTC. Protein product: CASSLYAGPGYTF.

The table lists this clonotype with many counts. The rearrangement joins TRBV4-1 to TRBJ1-1; 8 bases are a match to TRBD1. Germline CDR1 reads MGHRA; CDR2 reads YSYEKL. V shed 0 bases, J shed 3 bases, and the junction held 3 bases outside the gene matches. This CDR3 has 15 residues. CDR3 sequence (DNA): TGCGCCAGCAGCCAAGATGACAGGGGATACACTGAAGCTTTCTTT. Translation gives CASSQDDRGYTEAFF.

In its sample, this clonotype was seen many times. The V gene is TRBV13, the J gene TRBJ2-1; D may be TRBD2 (6 bases). CDR3 length: 16 amino acids. The V end was cut by 1 base, the J end by 7 bases, with 17 bases between. Germline assignment: CDR1 PRHDT and CDR2 FYEKMQ (reference sequence). CDR3 sequence (DNA): TGTGCCAGCAGCTTAGTACATGCCCGGGCGGGGAATGAGCAGTTCTTC. Translating gives CASSLVHARAGNEQFF.

This clonotype has ten or more counts. The rearrangement joins TRBV9 to TRBJ2-3; D might be TRBD1 or TRBD2, each matching 5 bases. Germline V gives CDR1 SGDLS, CDR2 YYNGEE. The germline V and J ends were trimmed by 1 base and 0 bases, with 15 bases remaining between them. The CDR3 is 17 residues long. The CDR3 nucleotides read TGTGCCAGCAGCGTACCGAGGGGCCTCCAAAGCACAGATACGCAGTATTTT. It encodes CASSVPRGLQSTDTQYF.

This clonotype is termed medium-sized. V is TRBV7-9 and J is TRBJ2-7, with D perhaps given as TRBD1 or TRBD2 (6 bases each). CDR1 and CDR2 from the germline V gene are SEHNR and FQNEAQ (reference sequence). Trimming removed 5 bases from V and 2 bases from J, with 16 bases in between. The CDR3 is made up of 15 amino acids. The CDR3 loop is CASSPPGAGTYEQYF. The CDR3 DNA reads TGTGCCAGCAGCCCACCGGGGGCCGGAACCTACGAGCAGTACTTC.

This clonotype has ten or more counts. The genes are TRBV7-6 and TRBJ1-1, with D tentatively TRBD1 (6 bases). Trimming removed 2 bases at V and 7 bases at J, with 14 bases between. This CDR3 region has 14 residues. Germline V gene lookup returns CDR1 SGHVS and CDR2 FNYEAQ. CDR3 sequence reads: CASSLSEGGFEAFF. The CDR3 nucleotides are TGTGCCAGCAGCTTATCCGAAGGGGGTTTTGAAGCTTTCTTT.

By share, this clonotype counts as medium-sized. The V call is TRBV28, the J call TRBJ2-7; D is uncertain. The V end lost 5 bases, the J end lost 3 bases, and 5 bases lay between the germline ends. The CDR3 has 11 residues. Germline loops: CDR1 MDHEN, CDR2 SYDVKM. CDR3: CASSRYYEQYF. The CDR3 DNA reads as TGTGCCAGCAGTCGGTACTACGAGCAGTACTTC.

The V and J genes are TRBV7-2 and TRBJ2-3; D remains unclear. The CDR3 contains 12 residues. Trimming removed 6 bases from V and 2 bases from J, with 6 bases in between. Germline V gene lookup returns CDR1 SGHTA and CDR2 FQGNSA. The CDR3 nucleotides are TGTGCCAGCAGTGCTTACACAGATACGCAGTATTTT. Amino acids: CASSAYTDTQYF.

This clonotype is medium-sized within its sample. CDR3 residues: CATSRDLGTAYEQYF. In nucleotides, the CDR3 is TGTGCCACCAGCAGAGATTTAGGCACAGCCTACGAGCAGTACTTC. The chain has TRBV15 and TRBJ2-7; unclear D gene. V was clipped by 0 bases and J by 2 bases, with 11 bases between them. CDR3 size: 15 residues. Germline lookup yields CDR1 LNHNV and CDR2 YYDKDF (reference sequence).

The V and J genes are TRBV11-3 and TRBJ2-7, with D possibly matching TRBD2 (5 bases). Germline lookup yields CDR1 SGHNT and CDR2 YENEEA. The CDR3 covers 16 residues. The V gene lost 1 base and the J gene lost 3 bases, with 16 bases spanning the gap. CDR3 residues: CASSLVGEFPVYEQYF. The CDR3 DNA sequence: TGTGCCAGCAGCTTAGTTGGGGAGTTCCCAGTCTACGAGCAGTACTTC. The full variable domain, completed using reference TRBV11-3 and TRBJ2-7, is EAGVVQSPRYKIIEKKQPVAFWCNPISGHNTLYWYLQNLGQGPELLIRYENEEAVDDSQLPKDRFSAERLKGVDSTLKIQPAELGDSAVYLCASSLVGEFPVYEQYFGPGTRLTVT.

In this sample, this clonotype turned up a few times. The V and J genes are TRBV20-1 and TRBJ2-1, with TRBD1 as a possible D gene (7 bases). The CDR3 runs 12 residues. V lost 3 bases to trimming and J lost 6 bases, with 9 bases between them. Germline V gene data show CDR1 as DFQATT and CDR2 as SNEGSKA (reference sequence). The chain's CDR3 is CSASQGGNEQFF. The CDR3 DNA reads as TGCAGTGCTAGTCAGGGGGGCAATGAGCAGTTCTTC.

The rearrangement joins TRBV9 to TRBJ1-1, with TRBD1 matching over 9 bases. The CDR3 extends over 15 amino acids. V gave up 4 bases and J gave up 4 bases; unmatched junction bases: 8. Germline CDR1 SGDLS, CDR2 YYNGEE. The CDR3 DNA reads TGTGCCAGCAGCCCCTGGACAGGGGTGACCACTGAAGCTTTCTTT. It codes for CASSPWTGVTTEAFF. The whole variable domain, filled in from reference TRBV9 and TRBJ1-1, reads DSGVTQTPKHLITATGQRVTLRCSPRSGDLSVYWYQQSLDQGLQFLIQYYNGEERAKGNILERFSAQQFPDLHSELNLSSLELGDSALYFCASSPWTGVTTEAFFGQGTRLTVV.

The rearrangement joins TRBV7-2 to TRBJ2-7; weak D call: TRBD1 (6 bases). CDR1 is SGHTA and CDR2 is FQGNSA in the germline V gene. V dropped 5 bases and J dropped 3 bases, with 8 bases sitting between them. This CDR3 has 12 amino acids. The CDR3 loop reads CASSEQGYEQYF. In nucleotides, the CDR3 is TGTGCCAGCAGCGAACAGGGCTACGAGCAGTACTTC.

The CDR3 protein is CASSLSGRPSTDTQYF. The CDR3 DNA reads TGCGCCAGCAGCTTGTCGGGCCGTCCCAGCACAGATACGCAGTATTTT. The chain couples TRBV5-1 to TRBJ2-3; D gene uncertain. Germline assignment: CDR1 SGHRS and CDR2 YFSETQ. Trimming removed 1 base from V and 0 bases from J, with 12 bases in between. There are 16 residues in the CDR3.

This clonotype has ten or more counts. This chain uses TRBV30 with TRBJ1-2; D call uncertain. The CDR3 contains 12 residues. Between the trimmed V and J ends, which lost 4 bases and 1 base, there was a span of 7 bases. Germline CDR1 reads GTSNPN; CDR2 reads SVGIG (reference sequence). The CDR3 protein is CAWIPDNYGYTF. The DNA of the CDR3 is TGTGCCTGGATCCCCGATAACTATGGCTACACCTTC.

V gene TRBV11-2 combines with J gene TRBJ2-1; 8 bases line up with TRBD2. Germline trimming cut 5 bases from V and 15 bases from J; bases unmatched to any gene: 18. This CDR3 comprises 15 residues. Germline CDR1 SGHAT, CDR2 FQNNGV. CDR3 in DNA: TGTGCCAGCAGCCACAGCGGGGGCCCCGTCCGGGGAGGGTTCTTC. As protein: CASSHSGGPVRGGFF.

J is TRBJ2-3 and V is TRBV27, with TRBD2 matching over 10 bases. The CDR3 extends over 15 amino acids. V shed 3 bases, J shed 7 bases, and the junction held 7 bases outside the gene matches. Germline CDR1 MNHEY, CDR2 SMNVEV (reference sequence). DNA for the CDR3: TGTGCCAGCAGTTTCCAAGCGGGGGGGTATTATACGCAGTATTTT. Translating gives CASSFQAGGYYTQYF.

This clonotype was recorded many times. The V gene is TRBV2, the J gene TRBJ2-7, with 7 nucleotides matching TRBD1. The ends lost 4 bases at V and 4 bases at J; junction bases unmatched: 4. CDR3 length: 13 residues. CDR1 is SNHLY and CDR2 is FYNNEI in the germline V gene. The CDR3 DNA follows: TGTGCCAGCAGTGGGCAGGGGGAGTACGAGCAGTACTTC. Its translation: CASSGQGEYEQYF.

By share, this clonotype counts as medium-sized. The genes are TRBV5-1 and TRBJ2-5; D gene uncertain. Per the germline V gene, CDR1 is SGHRS and CDR2 is YFSETQ. The V gene lost 1 base and the J gene lost 5 bases, with 9 bases spanning the gap. This CDR3 comprises 13 residues. CDR3 nucleotides: TGCGCCAGCAGCTTGACTGTCATGGAGACCCAGTACTTC. This encodes CASSLTVMETQYF.

This clonotype was seen at least ten times. The chain has TRBV20-1 and TRBJ1-1, with D possibly being TRBD1 (5 bases). Germline assignment: CDR1 DFQATT and CDR2 SNEGSKA (reference sequence). V was cut by 6 bases and J by 4 bases, with 18 bases left in between. The CDR3 loop spans 14 amino acids. CDR3 sequence reads: CSADRRLQGTEAFF. The CDR3 DNA follows: TGCAGTGCCGATCGCCGCCTGCAGGGCACTGAAGCTTTCTTT.